This T cell receptor (beta chain) derives from a study of OX40 agonist ivuxolimab in advanced cancers. V trimming: 0 bases; J trimming: 9 bases; junction bases outside the gene matches: 5. Looked up from germline, CDR1 is MGHRA and CDR2 is YSYEKL. This CDR3 region has 15 residues. This clone was counted a few times. The data were produced by immunoSEQ multiplex PCR, yet TCRdb's version contains in-frame clones alone and is incomplete. The profile shows about 94,000 clones, around 86% of them singletons. This chain links TRBV4-1 with TRBJ2-1; 10 nucleotides agree with TRBD2. The source of this sequence is an adult with an advanced solid tumor such as melanoma, head and neck, liver or kidney cancer. Specimen: CD4+ or CD8+ T cells sorted from blood, collected in a trial of the OX40 agonist ivuxolimab. The CDR3 nucleotides are TGCGCCAGCAGCCAAGAAGGAGCGGGGGGGCGTGAGCAGTTCTTC. It codes for CASSQEGAGGREQFF.